The clone carrying this TCR beta chain has only a few counts. The antigen is undetermined. 60 Vbeta and 13 Jbeta primers were used in PCR. This table comes from immunoSEQ multiplex PCR, and its TCRdb copy is limited to in-frame clones, with some not included. The sample consists of under 70,000 clones, about nine tenths of them appearing once. These data originate in a study of cytomegalovirus exposure and HLA in healthy donors. On the study more broadly: Earlier sequencing of about 179 million T cells yielded approximately 100 million unique TCR beta sequences.

The donors gave bone marrow, and they were healthy. Overall study results and limits: Serostatus for CMV was the only available immune exposure information.

This receptor was obtained from a woman aged 30 to 39 in good health and CMV-seronegative. Sample: PBMCs.

The CDR3 sequence: CASSPENTLAYEQYF. CDR3 in DNA: TGTGCCAGCAGCCCAGAAAATACCCTCGCCTACGAGCAGTACTTC. The V and J genes are TRBV7-6 and TRBJ2-7; D remains ambiguous. CDR1 and CDR2 (germline): SGHVS, FNYEAQ. Trimming left V 5 bases short and J 2 bases short, with 16 bases between. This CDR3 is built from 15 residues. The whole variable domain, remainder taken from reference TRBV7-6 and TRBJ2-7, is GAGVSQSPRYKVTKRGQDVALRCDPISGHVSLYWYRQALGQGPEFLTYFNYEAQQDKSGLPNDRFSAERPEGSISTLTIQRTEQRDSAMYRCASSPENTLAYEQYFGPGTRLTVT.